These T cell receptor beta chains were read from a single sample in a study of OX40 agonist ivuxolimab in advanced cancers. TCRdb keeps only in-frame clones here, not all; method: immunoSEQ multiplex PCR. The sample includes some 82,000 clones, roughly nine tenths of them seen just once. Source: CD4+ or CD8+ T cells sorted from blood, taken in a trial of the OX40 agonist ivuxolimab. These receptors were taken from an adult with an advanced solid tumor such as melanoma, head and neck, liver or kidney cancer. Each CDR3 is given with its conserved first and last residue. Each record gives: CDR3 protein, CDR3 DNA, V gene, clone size, CDR3 length, D gene, J gene. A D gene is named only where the DNA matches it firmly. Size tells how often a clone was seen (once, few, many) or the class of an expanded clone, and some rows leave it out.

CDR3 protein: CSSQGGTDTQYF
CDR3 DNA: TGCAGCTCCCAAGGGGGCACAGATACGCAGTATTTT
V gene: TRBV29-1
clone size: NA
CDR3 length: 12
D gene: NA
J gene: TRBJ2-3

CDR3 protein: CASSPQSSYNEQFF
CDR3 DNA: TGTGCCAGCAGCCCACAGAGCTCCTACAATGAGCAGTTCTTC
V gene: TRBV11-2
clone size: few
CDR3 length: 14
D gene: NA
J gene: TRBJ2-1

CDR3 protein: CASGLGARGENEQYF
CDR3 DNA: TGTGCCTCGGGATTGGGGGCGCGGGGGGAAAACGAGCAGTACTTC
V gene: TRBV6-1
clone size: NA
CDR3 length: 15
D gene: TRBD2
J gene: TRBJ2-7

CDR3 protein: CASSLRQNTEAFF
CDR3 DNA: TGCGCCAGCAGCTTGCGGCAGAACACTGAAGCTTTCTTT
V gene: TRBV5-1
clone size: NA
CDR3 length: 13
D gene: NA
J gene: TRBJ1-1

CDR3 protein: CASSQDPGLAGETQYF
CDR3 DNA: TGTGCCAGCAGCCAAGATCCGGGACTAGCGGGAGAGACCCAGTACTTC
V gene: TRBV4-2
clone size: NA
CDR3 length: 16
D gene: TRBD2
J gene: TRBJ2-5

CDR3 protein: CASSLAVPLRDTQYF
CDR3 DNA: TGCGCCAGCAGCTTGGCAGTCCCGCTTAGAGATACGCAGTATTTT
V gene: TRBV5-1
clone size: NA
CDR3 length: 15
D gene: NA
J gene: TRBJ2-3

CDR3 protein: CASIGTNEKLFF
CDR3 DNA: TGTGCCAGCATAGGGACTAATGAAAAACTGTTTTTT
V gene: TRBV28
clone size: NA
CDR3 length: 12
D gene: NA
J gene: TRBJ1-4

CDR3 protein: CASSTQGMNTEAFF
CDR3 DNA: TGTGCCAGCTCAACACAGGGGATGAACACTGAAGCTTTCTTT
V gene: TRBV18
clone size: NA
CDR3 length: 14
D gene: TRBD1
J gene: TRBJ1-1

CDR3 protein: CRMGHYNEQFF
CDR3 DNA: TGTCGCATGGGCCACTACAATGAGCAGTTCTTC
V gene: TRBV30
clone size: NA
CDR3 length: 11
D gene: NA
J gene: TRBJ2-1

CDR3 protein: CASSEGLAKTDTQYF
CDR3 DNA: TGCGCCAGCAGTGAGGGGCTAGCCAAAACAGATACGCAGTATTTT
V gene: TRBV4-1
clone size: NA
CDR3 length: 15
D gene: NA
J gene: TRBJ2-3

CDR3 protein: CASSLWENTEAFF
CDR3 DNA: TGTGCCAGCAGCTTATGGGAGAACACTGAAGCTTTCTTT
V gene: TRBV7-3
clone size: NA
CDR3 length: 13
D gene: NA
J gene: TRBJ1-1

CDR3 protein: CASTRGTGRGGYTF
CDR3 DNA: TGTGCCAGCACCAGGGGGACAGGGAGGGGTGGCTACACCTTC
V gene: TRBV6-6
clone size: few
CDR3 length: 14
D gene: TRBD1
J gene: TRBJ1-2

CDR3 protein: CASSFRREGFNEQFF
CDR3 DNA: TGTGCCAGCAGTTTTAGGCGGGAGGGCTTCAATGAGCAGTTCTTC
V gene: TRBV27
clone size: once
CDR3 length: 15
D gene: TRBD2
J gene: TRBJ2-1

CDR3 protein: CSVGGLANSYNEQFF
CDR3 DNA: TGCAGCGTTGGGGGACTAGCGAACTCCTACAATGAGCAGTTCTTC
V gene: TRBV29-1
clone size: NA
CDR3 length: 15
D gene: TRBD2
J gene: TRBJ2-1